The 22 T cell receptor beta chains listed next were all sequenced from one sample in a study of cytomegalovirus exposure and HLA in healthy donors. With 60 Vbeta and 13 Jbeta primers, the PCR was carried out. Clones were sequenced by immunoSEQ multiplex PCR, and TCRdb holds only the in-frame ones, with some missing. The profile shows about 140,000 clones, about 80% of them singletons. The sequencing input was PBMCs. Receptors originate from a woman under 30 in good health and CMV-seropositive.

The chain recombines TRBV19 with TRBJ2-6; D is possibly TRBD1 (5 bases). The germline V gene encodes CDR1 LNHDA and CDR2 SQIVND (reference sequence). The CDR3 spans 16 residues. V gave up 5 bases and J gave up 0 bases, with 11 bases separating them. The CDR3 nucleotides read TGTGCCAGTAGTTCTACAGGCCACTCTGGGGCCAACGTCCTGACTTTC. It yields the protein CASSSTGHSGANVLTF.

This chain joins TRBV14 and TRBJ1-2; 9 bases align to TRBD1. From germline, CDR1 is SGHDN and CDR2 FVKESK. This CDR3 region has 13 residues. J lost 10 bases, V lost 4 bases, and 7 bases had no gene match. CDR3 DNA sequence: TGTGCCAGCAGCCCTAGTGGGACAGGGTTCTACACCTTC. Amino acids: CASSPSGTGFYTF.

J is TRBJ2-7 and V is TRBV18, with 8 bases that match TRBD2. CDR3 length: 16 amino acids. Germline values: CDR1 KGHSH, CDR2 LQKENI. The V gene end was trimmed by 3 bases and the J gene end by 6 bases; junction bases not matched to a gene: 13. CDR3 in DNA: TGTGCCAGCTCACCTTCGGGACTAGTTCGGGCTCCCGAGCAGTACTTC. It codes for CASSPSGLVRAPEQYF.

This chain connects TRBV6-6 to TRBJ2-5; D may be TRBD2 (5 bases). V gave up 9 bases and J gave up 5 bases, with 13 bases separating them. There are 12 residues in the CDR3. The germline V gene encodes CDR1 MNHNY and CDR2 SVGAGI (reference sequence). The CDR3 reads CASTGFGETQYF. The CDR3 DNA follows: TGTGCCAGTACGGGGTTTGGGGAGACCCAGTACTTC.

In nucleotides, the CDR3 is TGTGCCAGCACCCCCCTGGCCCAGGCGCGACAGTACTTC. Residues: CASTPLAQARQYF. This chain uses TRBV6-1 with TRBJ2-5; D is undetermined. The CDR3 runs to 13 residues. In germline, CDR1 is MNHNS, CDR2 SASEGT. V was shortened by 7 bases and J by 11 bases, with 20 bases between the two germline ends.

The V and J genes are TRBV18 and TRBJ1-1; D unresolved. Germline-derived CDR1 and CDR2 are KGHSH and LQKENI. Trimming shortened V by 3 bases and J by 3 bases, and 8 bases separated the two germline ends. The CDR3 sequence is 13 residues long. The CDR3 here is CASSPSSDTEAFF. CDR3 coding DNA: TGTGCCAGCTCACCTTCGTCGGACACTGAAGCTTTCTTT.

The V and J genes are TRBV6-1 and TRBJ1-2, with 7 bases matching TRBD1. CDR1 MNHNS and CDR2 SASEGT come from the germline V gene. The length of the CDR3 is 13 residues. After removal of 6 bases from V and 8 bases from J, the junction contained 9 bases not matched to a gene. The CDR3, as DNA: TGTGCCAGCAGCACACTACAGGGGTCCGGCTACACCTTC. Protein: CASSTLQGSGYTF.

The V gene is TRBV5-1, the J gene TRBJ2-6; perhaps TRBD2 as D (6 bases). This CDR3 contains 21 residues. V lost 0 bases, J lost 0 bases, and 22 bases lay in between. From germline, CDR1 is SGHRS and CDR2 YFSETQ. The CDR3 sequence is CASSLELRGLGDFSGANVLTF. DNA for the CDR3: TGCGCCAGCAGCTTGGAGTTAAGGGGACTGGGGGATTTCTCTGGGGCCAACGTCCTGACTTTC.

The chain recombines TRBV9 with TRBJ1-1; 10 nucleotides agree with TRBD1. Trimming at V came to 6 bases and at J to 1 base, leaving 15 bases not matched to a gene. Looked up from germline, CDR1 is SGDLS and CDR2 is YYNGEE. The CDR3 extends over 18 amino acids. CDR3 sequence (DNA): TGTGCCAGCAACGTTCAGCCCGGACAGGGGGAATCGAACACTGAAGCTTTCTTT. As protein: CASNVQPGQGESNTEAFF.

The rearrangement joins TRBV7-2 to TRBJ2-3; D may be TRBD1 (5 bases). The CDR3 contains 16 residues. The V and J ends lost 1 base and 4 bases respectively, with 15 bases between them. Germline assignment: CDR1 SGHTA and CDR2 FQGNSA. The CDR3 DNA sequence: TGTGCCAGCAGCTTAGGGGGCCCACACCACGCAGATACGCAGTATTTT. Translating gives CASSLGGPHHADTQYF.

As DNA, the CDR3 is TGTGCCAGCAGTGAATGGGTCAGGGGTGGCGAAAAACTGTTTTTT. This codes for CASSEWVRGGEKLFF. The V gene is TRBV25-1, the J gene TRBJ1-4; D may be TRBD1 (6 bases). The CDR3 is 15 amino acids. Germline values: CDR1 MGHDK, CDR2 SYGVNS. Trimming cost V 1 base and J 8 bases, with 14 bases left between them.

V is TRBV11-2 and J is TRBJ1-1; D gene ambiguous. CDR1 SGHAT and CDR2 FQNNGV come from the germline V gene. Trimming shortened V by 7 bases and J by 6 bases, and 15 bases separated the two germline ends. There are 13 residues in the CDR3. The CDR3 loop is CASNDPGRAEAFF. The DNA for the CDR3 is TGTGCCAGCAACGACCCCGGGCGGGCTGAAGCTTTCTTT. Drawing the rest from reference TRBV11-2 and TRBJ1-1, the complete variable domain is EAGVAQSPRYKIIEKRQSVAFWCNPISGHATLYWYQQILGQGPKLLIQFQNNGVVDDSQLPKDRFSAERLKGVDSTLKIQPAKLEDSAVYLCASNDPGRAEAFFGQGTRLTVV.

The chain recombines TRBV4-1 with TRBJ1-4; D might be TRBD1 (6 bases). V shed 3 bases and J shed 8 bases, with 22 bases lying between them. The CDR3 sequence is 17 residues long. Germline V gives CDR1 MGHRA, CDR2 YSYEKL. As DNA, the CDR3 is TGCGCCAGCAGCCAGCGGTTACAGGGAAAATTAAAGGAAAAACTGTTTTTT. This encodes CASSQRLQGKLKEKLFF.

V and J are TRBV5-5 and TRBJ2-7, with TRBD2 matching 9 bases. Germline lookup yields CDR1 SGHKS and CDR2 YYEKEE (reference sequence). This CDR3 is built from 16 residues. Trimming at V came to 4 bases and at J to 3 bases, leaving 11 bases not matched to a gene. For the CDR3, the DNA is TGTGCCAGCAGCCTAGGCCCTAGCGGGGAGATCTACGAGCAGTACTTC. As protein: CASSLGPSGEIYEQYF.

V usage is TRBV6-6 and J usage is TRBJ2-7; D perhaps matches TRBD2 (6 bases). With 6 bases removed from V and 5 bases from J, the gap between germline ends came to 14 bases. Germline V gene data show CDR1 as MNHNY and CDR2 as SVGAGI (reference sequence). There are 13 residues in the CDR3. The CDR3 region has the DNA TGTGCCAGCAGACTCAGGGAGGTGGACGAGCAGTACTTC. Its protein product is CASRLREVDEQYF.

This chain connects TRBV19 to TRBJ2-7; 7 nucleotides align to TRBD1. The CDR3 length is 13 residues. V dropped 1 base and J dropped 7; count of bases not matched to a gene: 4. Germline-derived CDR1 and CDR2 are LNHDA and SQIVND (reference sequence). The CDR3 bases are TGTGCCAGTAGTATAGTAACAGGGGAAGAGCAGTACTTC. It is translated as CASSIVTGEEQYF.

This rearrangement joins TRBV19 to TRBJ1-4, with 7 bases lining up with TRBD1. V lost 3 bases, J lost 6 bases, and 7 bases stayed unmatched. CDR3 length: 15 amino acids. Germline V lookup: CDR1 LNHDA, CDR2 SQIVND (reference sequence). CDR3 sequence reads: CASSINRGSYEKLFF. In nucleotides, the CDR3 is TGTGCCAGTAGTATCAACAGGGGATCCTATGAAAAACTGTTTTTT.

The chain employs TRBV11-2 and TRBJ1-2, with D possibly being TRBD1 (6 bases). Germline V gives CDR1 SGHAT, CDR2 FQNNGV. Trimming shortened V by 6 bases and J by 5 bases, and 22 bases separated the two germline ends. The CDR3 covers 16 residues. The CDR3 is CASRQTQGPADYGYTF. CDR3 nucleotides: TGTGCCAGCAGACAGACACAGGGACCAGCCGATTATGGCTACACCTTC.

The CDR3 sequence is CASSSTAGGSEQFF. As DNA, the CDR3 is TGCGCCAGCAGCTCTACAGCGGGGGGGAGTGAGCAGTTCTTC. The chain carries TRBV5-1 and TRBJ2-1, with TRBD2 matching 10 bases. CDR3 size: 14 residues. Germline V gives CDR1 SGHRS, CDR2 YFSETQ. The trim removed 3 bases at V and 9 bases at J, leaving 6 bases unmatched.

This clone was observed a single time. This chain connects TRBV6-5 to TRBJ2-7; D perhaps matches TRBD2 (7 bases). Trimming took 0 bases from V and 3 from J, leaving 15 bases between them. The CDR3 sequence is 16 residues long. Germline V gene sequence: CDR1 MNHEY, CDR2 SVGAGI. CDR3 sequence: CASSYSVAGAFYEQYF. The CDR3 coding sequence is TGTGCCAGCAGTTACTCCGTGGCGGGGGCCTTCTACGAGCAGTACTTC.

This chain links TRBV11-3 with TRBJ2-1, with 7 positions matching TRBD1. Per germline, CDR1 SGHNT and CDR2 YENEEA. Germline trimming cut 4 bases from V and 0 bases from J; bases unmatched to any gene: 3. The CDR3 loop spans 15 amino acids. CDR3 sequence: CASSSAGGSYNEQFF. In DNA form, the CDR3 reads TGTGCCAGCAGCTCAGCAGGGGGCTCCTACAATGAGCAGTTCTTC. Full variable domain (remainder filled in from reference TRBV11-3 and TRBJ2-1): EAGVVQSPRYKIIEKKQPVAFWCNPISGHNTLYWYLQNLGQGPELLIRYENEEAVDDSQLPKDRFSAERLKGVDSTLKIQPAELGDSAVYLCASSSAGGSYNEQFFGPGTRLTVL.

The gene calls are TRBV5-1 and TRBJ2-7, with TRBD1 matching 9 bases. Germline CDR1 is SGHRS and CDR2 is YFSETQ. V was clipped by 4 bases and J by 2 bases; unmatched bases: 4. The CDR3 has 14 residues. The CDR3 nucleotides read TGCGCCAGCAGCACCGGGACAGGGACCTACGAGCAGTACTTC. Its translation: CASSTGTGTYEQYF.